Here is one T cell receptor (beta chain) with its context. This CDR3 has 14 residues. Germline values: CDR1 MDHEN, CDR2 SYDVKM. The junction had 7 bases not matched to a gene; V was cut back by 3 bases and J by 12 bases. Authors' data handling: Amplification of reference gene primers provided the estimated nucleated cell counts. The assay was immunoSEQ multiplex PCR, and TCRdb's table has in-frame clones only and misses some. The DNA was the basis for D and trimming; V, J and clone size are from that table. This table holds roughly 350,000 clones, more than 75% found once. This sample is part of a study of blood T cell repertoires in COVID-19. As for the study in general: Sources were T cells, B-cell-depleted T cells, or PBMCs; the material itself was cDNA or gDNA.

The clonotype comes from a young woman who had recovered from COVID-19. The sample comprised peripheral blood. The V and J genes are TRBV28 and TRBJ2-1, with 11 bases identical to TRBD2. CDR3 residues: CASSLGTSGRWQFF. In DNA form, the CDR3 reads TGTGCCAGCAGTTTGGGCACTAGCGGGAGATGGCAGTTCTTC.